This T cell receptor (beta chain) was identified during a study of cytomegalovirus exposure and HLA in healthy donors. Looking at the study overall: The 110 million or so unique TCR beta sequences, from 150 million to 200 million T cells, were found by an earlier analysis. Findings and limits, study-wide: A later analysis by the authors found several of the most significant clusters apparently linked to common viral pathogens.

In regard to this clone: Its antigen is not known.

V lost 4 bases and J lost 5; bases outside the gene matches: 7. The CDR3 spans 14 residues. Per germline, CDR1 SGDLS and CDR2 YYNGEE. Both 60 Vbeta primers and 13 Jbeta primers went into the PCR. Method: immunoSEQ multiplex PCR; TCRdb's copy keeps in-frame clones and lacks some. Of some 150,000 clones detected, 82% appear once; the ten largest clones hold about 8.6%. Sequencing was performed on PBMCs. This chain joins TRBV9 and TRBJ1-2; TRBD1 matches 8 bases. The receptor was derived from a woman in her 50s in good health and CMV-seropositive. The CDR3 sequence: CASSRTGQGYGYTF. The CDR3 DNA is TGTGCCAGCAGCCGGACAGGACAGGGTTATGGCTACACCTTC.